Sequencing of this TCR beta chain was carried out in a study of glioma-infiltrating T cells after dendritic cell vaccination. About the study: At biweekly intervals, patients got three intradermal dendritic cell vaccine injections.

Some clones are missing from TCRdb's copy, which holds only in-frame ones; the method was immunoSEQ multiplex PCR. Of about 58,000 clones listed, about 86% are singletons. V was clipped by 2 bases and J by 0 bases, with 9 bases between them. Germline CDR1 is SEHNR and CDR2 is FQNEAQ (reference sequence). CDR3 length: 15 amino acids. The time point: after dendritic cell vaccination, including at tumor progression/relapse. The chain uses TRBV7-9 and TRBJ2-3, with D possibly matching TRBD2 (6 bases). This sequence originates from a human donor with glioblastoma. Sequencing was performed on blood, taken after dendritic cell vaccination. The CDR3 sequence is CASSLTGVSTDTQYF. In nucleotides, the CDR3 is TGTGCCAGCAGCTTAACGGGAGTTAGCACAGATACGCAGTATTTT.